Listed below are T cell receptor beta chains from one sample, sequenced in a study of blood T cell repertoires in COVID-19. TCRdb keeps only in-frame clones here, not all; method: immunoSEQ multiplex PCR. The sample has over 150,000 clones; around nine tenths are singletons. The sequenced sample was peripheral blood. Receptors originate from a man aged 45-65 years with COVID-19, enrolled during active disease. Both conserved end residues are part of each CDR3. A D gene is named only where the DNA matches it firmly. Clone sizes are given selectively: once, few, many, or a class where the clone is expanded.

D,V,J,size,DNA,CDR3
TRBD1,TRBV30,TRBJ1-2,-,TGTGCCTGGATACCGGGACAGGGGGCTAACTATGGCTACACCTTC,CAWIPGQGANYGYTF
-,TRBV5-4,TRBJ2-3,-,TGTGCCAGCAGCTTGGAAGCGAAAGTTACAGATACGCAGTATTTT,CASSLEAKVTDTQYF
TRBD1,TRBV6-5,TRBJ1-5,-,TGTGCCAGCACCCGGACAGGGGTTCAGCCCCAGCATTTT,CASTRTGVQPQHF
TRBD2,TRBV7-2,TRBJ2-3,-,TGTGCCAGCAGCCCTCGGGGCGGGAGGATATCAGATACGCAGTATTTT,CASSPRGGRISDTQYF
-,TRBV6-2/TRBV6-3,TRBJ2-2,-,TGTGCCAGCAGTTACCGCCGGGGGGCGGGATCGACCGGGGAGCTGTTTTTT,CASSYRRGAGSTGELFF
TRBD2,TRBV28,TRBJ2-7,few,TGTGCCACCACGGGGGGGTCGCGGGAGGGCTACGAGCAGTACTTC,CATTGGSREGYEQYF
TRBD2,TRBV11-3,TRBJ2-3,-,TGTGCCAGCAGCAGGACTAGCGGAAGCACAGATACGCAGTATTTT,CASSRTSGSTDTQYF
TRBD2,TRBV24-1,TRBJ2-7,-,TGTGCCACCAGTCAGGGAGGGGTCTACGAGCAGTACTTC,CATSQGGVYEQYF
-,TRBV6-1,TRBJ1-4,once,TGTGCCAGCAATGAACAGAGGACTAATGAAAAACTGTTTTTT,CASNEQRTNEKLFF
TRBD2,TRBV9,TRBJ2-5,-,TGTGCCAGCAGCGTGGGAGGGGCCCAAGAGACCCAGTACTTC,CASSVGGAQETQYF
TRBD1,TRBV18,TRBJ1-4,-,TGTGCCAGCTCACCACCGAGTCAAGCAGGGGGCTATGAAAAACTGTTTTTT,CASSPPSQAGGYEKLFF
TRBD1,TRBV5-1,TRBJ1-1,-,TGCGCCAGCAGCCGGACAGGGGCAGCCGTCGAAGCTTTCTTT,CASSRTGAAVEAFF
TRBD1,TRBV7-2,TRBJ1-3,-,TGTGCCAGCAGCTTAGAAGTGGGACAGGGCCTTGGAAACACCATATATTTT,CASSLEVGQGLGNTIYF
TRBD1,TRBV11-2,TRBJ2-2,-,TGTGCCAGCAGCGGAATACAGGGGGCGAACACCGGGGAGCTGTTTTTT,CASSGIQGANTGELFF
TRBD2,TRBV5-1,TRBJ2-7,-,TGCGCCAGCAGCCGGGGGGGCAGCGGGGATATCTCCTACGAGCAGTACTTC,CASSRGGSGDISYEQYF
-,TRBV28,TRBJ2-7,-,TGTGCCAGCAGAGCCGGGGGAACCTACGAGCAGTACTTC,CASRAGGTYEQYF
TRBD1,TRBV5-6,TRBJ1-5,-,TGTGCCAGCAGCTTTAGGGGACAGGGCCCTTGGCATTTT,CASSFRGQGPWHF
TRBD2,TRBV30,TRBJ2-5,-,TGTGCCTGGACCCAGGGACTAGCGGGAGACTCCCAGTACTTC,CAWTQGLAGDSQYF
-,TRBV30,TRBJ1-5,-,TGTGCCTGGGGTCGGGGGGTTCGTCAGCCCCAGCATTTT,CAWGRGVRQPQHF
TRBD2,TRBV11-2,TRBJ2-1,-,TGTGCCAGCAGCTTATGGTCCAGCCTAGCGGAGAACAATGAGCAGTTCTTC,CASSLWSSLAENNEQFF
TRBD2,TRBV5-4,TRBJ2-3,-,TGTGCCAGCAGCTTCGATGCGGGAGGACCCACAGATACGCAGTATTTT,CASSFDAGGPTDTQYF
-,TRBV18,TRBJ2-2,-,TGTGCCAGCTCACCACAGTCGGGTGGGAACACCGGGGAGCTGTTTTTT,CASSPQSGGNTGELFF
TRBD2,TRBV18,TRBJ2-1,-,TGTGCCAGCTCACGGGGGACTAGCGGAGGCAATGAGCAGTTCTTC,CASSRGTSGGNEQFF
-,TRBV4-2,TRBJ2-6,once,TGTGCCAGCAGCCTACGGACGGACTCACCTGGGGCCAACGTCCTGACTTTC,CASSLRTDSPGANVLTF
-,TRBV27,TRBJ1-4,once,TGTGCCAGCAGTCCCTACCCCCTGGGGCAGGGCATTCCAGAAAAACTGTTTTTT,CASSPYPLGQGIPEKLFF
TRBD2,TRBV20-1,TRBJ2-1,-,TGCAGTGCTAGTTTGGCTAGCGGGGACAATGAGCAGTTCTTC,CSASLASGDNEQFF
-,TRBV27,TRBJ2-3,-,TGTGCCAGCAGTTTCAGGGCCACTAGCACAGATACGCAGTATTTT,CASSFRATSTDTQYF
-,TRBV11-2,TRBJ2-2,-,TGTGCCAGCAGCTTTCAGGGGCCCCCGAACACCGGGGAGCTGTTTTTT,CASSFQGPPNTGELFF
-,TRBV27,TRBJ1-2,-,TGTGCCAGCAGTCCCGGGTTGGGGGCTCTCGGTGGCTACACCTTC,CASSPGLGALGGYTF
TRBD2,TRBV3-1/TRBV3-2,TRBJ2-1,-,TGTGCCAGCAGCCCTTATCTAGCGGGAGGGAGTAATGAGCAGTTCTTC,CASSPYLAGGSNEQFF
TRBD1,TRBV12-3/TRBV12-4,TRBJ1-3,once,TGTGCCAGCGGGATGACAGGGGGAAACACCATATATTTT,CASGMTGGNTIYF
TRBD1,TRBV27,TRBJ2-7,-,TGTGCCAGCAGTCCCGGGACAGGGTGGAGCTCCTACGAGCAGTACTTC,CASSPGTGWSSYEQYF
-,TRBV7-9,TRBJ1-1,-,TGTGCCAGCAGCTTAGCGGGTAGGGGGTCGGGCACTGAAGCTTTCTTT,CASSLAGRGSGTEAFF
TRBD2,TRBV3-1/TRBV3-2,TRBJ2-1,-,TGTGCCAGCAGCCCCATGGGAGGGCCGGGGTACAATGAGCAGTTCTTC,CASSPMGGPGYNEQFF
TRBD2,TRBV11-2,TRBJ2-7,-,TGTGCCAGCAGCTTAGTAGGGACTAGCGGGCTGGAGCAGTACTTC,CASSLVGTSGLEQYF
TRBD1,TRBV2,TRBJ2-3,-,TGTGCCAGTATAAACCCGGGACAGGGCCGAGATACGCAGTATTTT,CASINPGQGRDTQYF
-,TRBV9,TRBJ2-2,-,TGTGCCAGCAGCGCGCGGAGTGCCGGGGAGCTGTTTTTT,CASSARSAGELFF
TRBD1,TRBV19,TRBJ1-1,-,TGTGCCAGTAGCACCTCGACAGGGGGAACTGAAGCTTTCTTT,CASSTSTGGTEAFF
-,TRBV5-8,TRBJ1-1,-,TGTGCCAGCAGCGGAGGGTTCACTGAAGCTTTCTTT,CASSGGFTEAFF
TRBD2,TRBV11-2,TRBJ2-2,-,TGTGCCAGCAGCTTAGATCGATGGCTAGCGGGAGCCACCACCGGGGAGCTGTTTTTT,CASSLDRWLAGATTGELFF
-,TRBV14,TRBJ2-3,-,TGTGCCAGCAGCCAAGGGGACTCCACGGACACAGATACGCAGTATTTT,CASSQGDSTDTDTQYF
TRBD1,TRBV12-5,TRBJ2-2,-,TGTGCTAGTGGTTCCGGGACAGGGGGCGGCACCGGGGAGCTGTTTTTT,CASGSGTGGGTGELFF
-,TRBV6-5,TRBJ1-1,-,TGTGCCAGCGGAAGTTTAGAGGGAAACACTGAAGCTTTCTTT,CASGSLEGNTEAFF
TRBD2,TRBV6-4,TRBJ2-2,once,TGTGCCAGCAGTGCCCTAGCGGGGATCACCGGGGAGCTGTTTTTT,CASSALAGITGELFF
TRBD2,TRBV10-3,TRBJ2-1,few,TGTGCCATCAGTGAGATGGGGGTAGCGGGGGGCTCCTACAATGAGCAGTTCTTC,CAISEMGVAGGSYNEQFF
-,TRBV27,TRBJ1-4,-,TGTGCCAGCAGTTACAGGCTAACTAATGAAAAACTGTTTTTT,CASSYRLTNEKLFF
-,TRBV9,TRBJ2-1,-,TGTGCCAGCAGCGTAGACGGACAGAGCTCCTACAATGAGCAGTTCTTC,CASSVDGQSSYNEQFF
TRBD1,TRBV11-2,TRBJ2-5,-,TGTGCCAGCAGCCTGGGGACAGGGGTGGTAGAGACCCAGTACTTC,CASSLGTGVVETQYF
TRBD1,TRBV6-2/TRBV6-3,TRBJ2-6,-,TGTGCCAGCAGCCCTAGAGGGACAGGATCGTCTGGGGCCAACGTCCTGACTTTC,CASSPRGTGSSGANVLTF
TRBD1,TRBV28,TRBJ2-7,-,TGTGCCAGCACCAACACAGGGGCGAGGGTCTACGAGCAGTACTTC,CASTNTGARVYEQYF
TRBD2,TRBV7-3,TRBJ2-3,-,TGTGCCAGCAGCTTAGGACGGGAGGGCCTGGATACGCAGTATTTT,CASSLGREGLDTQYF